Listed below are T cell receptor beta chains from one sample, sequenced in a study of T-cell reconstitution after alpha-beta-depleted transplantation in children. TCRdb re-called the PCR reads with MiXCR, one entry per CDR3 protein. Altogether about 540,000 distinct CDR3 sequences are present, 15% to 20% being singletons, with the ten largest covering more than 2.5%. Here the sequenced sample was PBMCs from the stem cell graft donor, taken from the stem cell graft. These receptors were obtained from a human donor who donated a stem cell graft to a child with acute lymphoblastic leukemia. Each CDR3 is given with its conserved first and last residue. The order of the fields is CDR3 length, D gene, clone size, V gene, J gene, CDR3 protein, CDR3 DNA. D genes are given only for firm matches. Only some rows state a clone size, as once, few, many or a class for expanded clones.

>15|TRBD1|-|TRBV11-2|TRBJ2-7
CASSFFSGGGNEQYF
TGTGCCAGCAGCTTTTTTTCAGGGGGTGGAAACGAGCAGTACTTC
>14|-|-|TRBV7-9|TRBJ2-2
CASSFSMGAGELFF
TGTGCCAGCAGCTTTTCGATGGGAGCCGGGGAGCTGTTTTTT
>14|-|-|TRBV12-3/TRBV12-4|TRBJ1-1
CASRPGYMNTEAFF
TGTGCCAGCAGGCCAGGGTATATGAACACTGAAGCTTTCTTT
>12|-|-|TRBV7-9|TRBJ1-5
CASSPTDSVWHF
TGTGCCAGCAGCCCGACTGACAGCGTCTGGCATTTT
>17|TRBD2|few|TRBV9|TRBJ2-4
CASSHPLAGATKNIQYF
TGTGCCAGCAGCCACCCCTTAGCGGGAGCGACCAAAAACATTCAGTACTTC
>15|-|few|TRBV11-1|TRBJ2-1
CASSFFREVNNEQFF
TGTGCCAGCAGCTTTTTCAGGGAGGTAAACAATGAGCAGTTCTTC
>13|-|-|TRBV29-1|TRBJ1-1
CSVLSGPGTEAFF
TGCAGCGTCCTTTCCGGCCCAGGCACTGAAGCTTTCTTT
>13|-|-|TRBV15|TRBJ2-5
CATSRVNQETQYF
TGTGCCACCAGCAGAGTCAACCAAGAGACCCAGTACTTC
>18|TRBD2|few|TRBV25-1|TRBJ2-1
CASSEPGLAGGPVNEQFF
TGTGCCAGCAGTGAACCGGGACTAGCGGGAGGGCCGGTCAATGAGCAGTTCTTC
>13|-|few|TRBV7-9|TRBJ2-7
CASSPGTRDEQYF
TGTGCCAGCAGCCCCGGGACCCGAGACGAGCAGTACTTC
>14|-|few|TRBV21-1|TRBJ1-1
CASSKGQQNTEAFF
TGTGCCAGCAGCAAAGGGCAGCAGAACACTGAAGCTTTCTTT
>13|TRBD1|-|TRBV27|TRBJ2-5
CASRRQGQATQYF
TGTGCCAGCAGGCGACAGGGTCAAGCGACCCAGTACTTC
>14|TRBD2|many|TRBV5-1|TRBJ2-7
CASSLGAGGYEQYF
TGTGCCAGCAGCCTCGGAGCGGGGGGCTACGAGCAGTACTTC
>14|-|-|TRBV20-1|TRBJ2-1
CSASRASEGSEQFF
TGCAGTGCTAGTAGGGCTAGCGAGGGCAGTGAGCAGTTCTTC
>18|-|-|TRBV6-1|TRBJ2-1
CASSEVGGRPLGYNEQFF
TGTGCCAGCAGTGAAGTTGGCGGCCGCCCTCTAGGGTACAATGAGCAGTTCTTC
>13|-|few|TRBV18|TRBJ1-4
CASSRGTNEKLFF
TGTGCCAGCTCACGAGGAACTAATGAAAAACTGTTTTTT
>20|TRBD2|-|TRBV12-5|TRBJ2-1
CASGLFPLAGVPSSYNEQFF
TGTGCTAGTGGTTTGTTCCCGCTAGCGGGAGTCCCTAGCTCCTACAATGAGCAGTTCTTC
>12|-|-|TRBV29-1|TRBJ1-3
CSVESSGNTIYF
TGCAGCGTTGAGAGCTCTGGAAACACCATATATTTT
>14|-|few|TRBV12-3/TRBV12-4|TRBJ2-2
CASVGELDTGELFF
TGTGCCAGCGTAGGGGAGTTAGACACCGGGGAGCTGTTTTTT
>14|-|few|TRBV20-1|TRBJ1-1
CSASIGGTGTEAFF
TGCAGTGCTAGTATTGGGGGGACGGGCACTGAAGCTTTCTTT
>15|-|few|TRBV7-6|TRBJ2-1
CASSLAGPGYNEQFF
TGTGCCAGCAGCTTAGCGGGTCCCGGCTACAATGAGCAGTTCTTC
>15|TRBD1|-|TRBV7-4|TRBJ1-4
CASSQTDRENEKLFF
TGTGCCAGCAGTCAAACCGACAGGGAGAATGAAAAACTGTTTTTT
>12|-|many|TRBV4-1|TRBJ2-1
CASSQEGYEQFF
TGCGCCAGCAGCCAAGAGGGGTATGAGCAGTTCTTC
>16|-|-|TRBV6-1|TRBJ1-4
CASSEALGRGGEKLFF
TGTGCCAGCAGTGAAGCGCTGGGGAGGGGCGGTGAAAAACTGTTTTTT
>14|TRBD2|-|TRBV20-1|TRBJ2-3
CSAHAGESTDTQYF
TGCAGTGCCCATGCGGGGGAGAGCACAGATACGCAGTATTTT
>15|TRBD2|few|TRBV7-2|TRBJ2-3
CASSSRWRGSDTQYF
TGTGCCAGCAGCTCTCGCTGGCGGGGGTCGGATACGCAGTATTTT
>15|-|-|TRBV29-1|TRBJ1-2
CSVPRDGPLHYGYTF
TGCAGCGTTCCAAGGGATGGTCCTCTCCACTATGGCTACACCTTC
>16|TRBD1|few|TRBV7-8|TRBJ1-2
CASSSIIWTGNYGYTF
TGTGCCAGCAGCTCGATAATATGGACAGGCAACTATGGCTACACCTTC
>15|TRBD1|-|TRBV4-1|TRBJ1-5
CASSQGDRGLQPQHF
TGCGCCAGCAGCCAAGGTGACAGGGGCTTGCAGCCCCAGCATTTT
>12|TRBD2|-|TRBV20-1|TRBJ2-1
CSASSGNNEQFF
TGCAGTGCTTCTAGCGGGAACAATGAGCAGTTCTTC